This T cell receptor beta chain was obtained from a study of shared clonotypes between healthy human individuals. This CDR3 contains 13 residues. In germline, CDR1 is GTSNPN, CDR2 SVGIG (reference sequence). Trimming at V came to 2 bases and at J to 7 bases, leaving 4 bases not matched to a gene. Replicate PCRs run on sorted subsets employed 150 to 250 ng DNA, approximately 30,000 T cell genomes. Assay: immunoSEQ multiplex PCR; the TCRdb copy retains only in-frame clones and omits some. The sample has about 1 million clones, 65% to 75% seen once. In the case of this clone: The antigen remains undetermined.

Findings and limits, study-wide: Sampling included only blood; tissue repertoires likely differ. Memory subsets had estimated richness that was generally smaller than that of naive subsets.

Specimen: memory CD4+ T cells sorted from blood. Subset: CD45RA-negative fraction. V is TRBV30 and J is TRBJ1-2, with TRBD1 matching 10 bases. The receptor was isolated from a man younger than 35 in good health. The CDR3 nucleotides read TGTGCCTGGAGTCGACAGGGGGCGCTTGGCTACACCTTC. This gives the protein CAWSRQGALGYTF. The full variable domain, rest sourced from reference TRBV30 and TRBJ1-2, is SQTIHQWPATLVQPVGSPLSLECTVEGTSNPNLYWYRQAAGRGLQLLFYSVGIGQISSEVPQNLSASRPQDRQFILSSKKLLLSDSGFYLCAWSRQGALGYTFGSGTRLTVV.